This T cell receptor beta chain was identified in a study of identifying expanded T cells in peripheral blood. Study-wide findings and caveats: Two-week clone count variance significantly increased as total template count grew. Differentially abundant clones: roughly 1.3 between replicates, roughly 16 at about two weeks, 18 to 20 at four.

As regards this clone: Its antigen is not identified.

Profiling relied on immunoSEQ multiplex PCR, and the TCRdb table lists in-frame clones only, not all of them. The sample holds around 76,000 clones, under 90% seen once. During the collection period, no donor immune events like infections were recorded. The sequence was obtained from a person aged 18 to 75 in good health. Sequencing used blood.

The CDR3 reads CAGGTGGSDGYTF. CDR3 DNA: TGTGCCGGCGGGACAGGGGGCTCTGATGGCTACACCTTC. The rearrangement uses TRBV2 and TRBJ1-2, with 12 bases identical to TRBD1. The CDR3 covers 13 residues. The germline V gene encodes CDR1 SNHLY and CDR2 FYNNEI. Unmatched junction bases numbered 7, after V lost 11 bases and J lost 6 bases.